The entry below describes one T cell receptor beta chain. Antigen unknown. Looked up from germline, CDR1 is MNHEY and CDR2 is SVGAGI. The CDR3 runs 16 residues. The V gene end was trimmed by 0 bases and the J gene end by 2 bases; junction bases not matched to a gene: 5. This specimen comes from a study of OX40 agonist ivuxolimab in advanced cancers. Study summary: The study treated patients with ivuxolimab, an agonistic anti-OX40 (CD134) antibody.

This table comes from immunoSEQ multiplex PCR, and its TCRdb copy is limited to in-frame clones, with some not included. The sample has fewer than 70,000 clones, about 85% seen once. Study results and caveats: CD4+ T cells averaged fewer expanded clones than CD8+ T cells. At 0.1-3.0 mg/kg, partial responders had clonal expansion among the lowest observed.

The J gene is TRBJ2-7, the V gene TRBV6-5; TRBD2 aligns across 9 bases. Sequences were derived from CD4+ or CD8+ T cells sorted from blood, sampled in a trial of the OX40 agonist ivuxolimab. This clonotype was obtained from an adult with an advanced solid tumor such as melanoma, head and neck, liver or kidney cancer. Here the CDR3 reads CASSYSSSGTAYEQYF. The CDR3 DNA is TGTGCCAGCAGTTACTCGTCTAGCGGGACGGCCTACGAGCAGTACTTC.